This T cell receptor beta chain was sequenced for a study of CDR3 diversity in severe acne. Concerning this clonotype itself: In this CDR3 the conserved last residue, phenylalanine or tryptophan, is missing, so a read error is likely.

The length of the CDR3 is 15 residues. Trimming stripped 1 base from V and 2 bases from J, with 11 bases between. Germline values: CDR1 KGHSH, CDR2 LQKENI. TCRdb passed the PCR reads through MiXCR, listing each CDR3 protein once. The repertoire consists of around 100,000 distinct CDR3 sequences, with 51% occurring once and the leading ten covering over 10%. This chain joins TRBV18 and TRBJ2-5; D gene ambiguous. The source is a male donor with acne. The sequenced sample was blood. This CDR3 is CASSPRQDPQETQYL. CDR3 nucleotide sequence: TGTGCCAGCTCACCACGGCAGGACCCACAAGAGACCCAGTACCTC.